This is a list of T cell receptor beta chains from one sample in a study of cytomegalovirus exposure and HLA in healthy donors. Data came from immunoSEQ multiplex PCR; TCRdb stores just in-frame clones and leaves some out. The data show around 150,000 clones, about 79% seen once. The sequenced material came from PBMCs. The receptors shown here come from a woman aged 25 to 45 in good health and CMV-seronegative. CDR3s include the opening cysteine and the closing phenylalanine or tryptophan. The D gene is left open where the match is weak. Clone size is shown for a subset of rows, as once, few, many or a class of expanded clone.

d_call	v_call	clone_size	j_call	cdr3_aa	cdr3_nt
TRBD1	TRBV11-2	-	TRBJ1-2	CASSLDRGRGYTF	TGTGCCAGCAGCTTAGACAGGGGGCGAGGCTACACCTTC
-	TRBV4-2	few	TRBJ1-1	CASSQDLTTGFSEAFF	TGTGCCAGCAGCCAAGATCTCACCACAGGGTTCTCTGAAGCTTTCTTT
TRBD2	TRBV5-1	-	TRBJ2-5	CASRERGALIQETQYF	TGCGCCAGCAGAGAGCGGGGCGCCCTCATACAAGAGACCCAGTACTTC
TRBD2	TRBV7-8	-	TRBJ2-3	CASSQTSGHPDTQYF	TGTGCCAGCAGCCAGACTAGCGGACACCCAGATACGCAGTATTTT
TRBD2	TRBV19	-	TRBJ2-7	CASSWGGGSYEQYF	TGTGCCAGTAGTTGGGGCGGGGGTTCCTACGAGCAGTACTTC
TRBD1	TRBV7-9	-	TRBJ2-4	CASSLGGTGEGNIQYF	TGTGCCAGCAGCTTAGGTGGTACAGGGGAAGGAAACATTCAGTACTTC
-	TRBV6-5	-	TRBJ1-6	CASQRAQSPLHF	TGTGCCAGCCAGAGGGCACAATCACCCCTCCACTTT
-	TRBV5-1	-	TRBJ1-4	CASNRVPTNEKLFF	TGCGCCAGCAACCGCGTTCCAACTAATGAAAAACTGTTTTTT
TRBD1	TRBV19	-	TRBJ1-1	CASSTETGGAGAFF	TGTGCCAGTAGCACAGAGACAGGGGGCGCCGGGGCTTTCTTT
TRBD2	TRBV25-1	-	TRBJ2-3	CASSERTSGGGWDTQYF	TGTGCCAGCAGTGAGCGAACTAGCGGGGGGGGATGGGATACGCAGTATTTT
-	TRBV27	-	TRBJ2-7	CASRTHPGDGLSEQYF	TGTGCCAGCCGCACGCATCCAGGGGATGGCCTTAGCGAGCAGTACTTC
TRBD2	TRBV6-1	few	TRBJ2-3	CASSGLAGGTDTQYF	TGTGCCAGCAGTGGACTAGCGGGGGGCACAGATACGCAGTATTTT
-	TRBV21-1	-	TRBJ2-2	CASSNRDRGLHAGELFF	TGTGCCAGCAGCAACCGGGACAGGGGTTTACACGCCGGGGAGCTGTTTTTT
-	TRBV28	once	TRBJ1-1	CASTSGGGGAFEAFF	TGTGCCAGCACCTCCGGAGGCGGGGGGGCGTTTGAAGCTTTCTTT
TRBD1	TRBV6-1	-	TRBJ2-7	CASSATGIGEQYF	TGTGCCAGCAGCGCGACAGGGATAGGTGAGCAGTACTTC
TRBD1	TRBV25-1	-	TRBJ1-4	CASSEYLGTGTEKLFF	TGTGCCAGCAGTGAATATTTAGGGACAGGGACTGAAAAACTGTTTTTT
-	TRBV14	-	TRBJ1-3	CASSQVGDSSGNTIYF	TGTGCCAGCAGCCAAGTAGGAGACAGCTCTGGAAACACCATATATTTT
-	TRBV30	-	TRBJ1-2	CAFLSVGDGYTF	TGTGCTTTTCTCTCAGTGGGCGATGGCTACACCTTC
TRBD1	TRBV6-5	-	TRBJ2-7	CASSEQGVQYF	TGTGCCAGCAGTGAACAGGGGGTACAGTACTTC
TRBD1	TRBV7-3	few	TRBJ1-1	CASSYGQGGAEAFF	TGTGCCAGCAGCTACGGACAGGGGGGCGCTGAAGCTTTCTTT
-	TRBV18	-	TRBJ2-3	CASSPPLDPDTQYF	TGTGCCAGCTCACCACCTCTAGATCCAGATACGCAGTATTTT
-	TRBV25-1	-	TRBJ1-1	CASSPGNTEAFF	TGTGCCAGCAGTCCAGGGAACACTGAAGCTTTCTTT
-	TRBV2	-	TRBJ1-1	CASSGQMNTEAFF	TGTGCCAGCAGTGGACAGATGAACACTGAAGCTTTCTTT
-	TRBV19	-	TRBJ1-2	CASKENEARVYTF	TGTGCCAGTAAGGAGAATGAAGCACGGGTCTACACCTTC
-	TRBV6-1	-	TRBJ1-6	CASSEGRGLDLHF	TGTGCCAGCAGTGAGGGCAGGGGATTGGACCTCCACTTT
TRBD1	TRBV2	-	TRBJ1-1	CASSLTGGGFGTEAFF	TGTGCCAGCAGCCTGACAGGGGGCGGCTTCGGCACTGAAGCTTTCTTT
-	TRBV5-4	-	TRBJ2-2	CASSYGGGPGELFF	TGTGCCAGCAGCTATGGGGGGGGCCCCGGGGAGCTGTTTTTT
-	TRBV19	-	TRBJ2-6	CASTGVSGANVLTF	TGTGCCAGTACCGGGGTCTCTGGGGCCAACGTCCTGACTTTC
-	TRBV6-1	-	TRBJ1-5	CASSEQAGNQPQHF	TGTGCCAGCAGTGAACAAGCGGGGAATCAGCCCCAGCATTTT